This T cell receptor beta chain was observed in a study of cytomegalovirus exposure and HLA in healthy donors. It was with 60 Vbeta and 13 Jbeta primers that the PCR ran. The assay was immunoSEQ multiplex PCR, and TCRdb's table has in-frame clones only and misses some. The sample has 250,000 to 300,000 clones; about nine tenths are singletons. Unmatched junction bases numbered 5, after V lost 4 bases and J lost 8 bases. The CDR3 spans 14 residues. Germline V gives CDR1 SGDLS, CDR2 YYNGEE. The chain is built from TRBV9 and TRBJ1-4; 10 bases are a match to TRBD1. The sequence was collected from a girl under 10 years old in good health and CMV-seronegative. Sequences were obtained from PBMCs. For the CDR3, the DNA is TGTGCCAGCAGCCCCGGGACAGGGGTCGAAAAACTGTTTTTT. Translating gives CASSPGTGVEKLFF. Full variable domain (missing parts from reference TRBV9 and TRBJ1-4): DSGVTQTPKHLITATGQRVTLRCSPRSGDLSVYWYQQSLDQGLQFLIQYYNGEERAKGNILERFSAQQFPDLHSELNLSSLELGDSALYFCASSPGTGVEKLFFGSGTQLSVL.